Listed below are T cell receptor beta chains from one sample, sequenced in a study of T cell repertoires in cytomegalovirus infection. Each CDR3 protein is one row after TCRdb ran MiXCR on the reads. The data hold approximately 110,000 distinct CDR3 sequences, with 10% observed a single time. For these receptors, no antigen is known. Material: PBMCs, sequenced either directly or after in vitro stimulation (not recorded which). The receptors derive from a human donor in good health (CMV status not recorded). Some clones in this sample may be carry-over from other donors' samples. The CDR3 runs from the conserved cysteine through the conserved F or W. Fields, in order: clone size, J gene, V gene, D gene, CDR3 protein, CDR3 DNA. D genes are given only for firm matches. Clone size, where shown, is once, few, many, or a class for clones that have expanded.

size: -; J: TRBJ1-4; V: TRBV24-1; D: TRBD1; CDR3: CATSDSGTGEQLFF; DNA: TGTGCCACCAGTGACTCCGGGACAGGGGAGCAACTGTTTTTT
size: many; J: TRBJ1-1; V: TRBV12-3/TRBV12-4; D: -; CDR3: CASSLGVYTEAFF; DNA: TGTGCCAGCAGTTTAGGGGTGTACACTGAAGCTTTCTTT
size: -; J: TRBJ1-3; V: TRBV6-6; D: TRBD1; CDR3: CASSVLPVTGISSGNTIYF; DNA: TGTGCCAGCAGTGTTCTACCCGTGACAGGGATTAGCTCTGGAAACACCATATATTTT
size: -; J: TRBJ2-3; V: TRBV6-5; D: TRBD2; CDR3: CASSYSASGVTDTQYF; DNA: TGTGCCAGCAGTTACTCGGCTAGCGGAGTCACAGATACGCAGTATTTT
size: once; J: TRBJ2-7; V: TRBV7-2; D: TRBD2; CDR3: CASSLEGGRPSYEQYF; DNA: TGTGCCAGCAGCTTAGAGGGCGGGAGGCCCTCCTACGAGCAGTACTTC
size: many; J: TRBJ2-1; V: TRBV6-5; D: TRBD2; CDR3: CASSALTSGSNEQFF; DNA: TGTGCCAGCAGCGCTCTGACTAGCGGGAGCAATGAGCAGTTCTTC
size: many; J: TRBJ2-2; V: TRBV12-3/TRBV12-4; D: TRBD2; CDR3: CASSYSGTRNTGELFF; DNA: TGTGCCAGCAGTTATTCCGGGACTAGGAACACCGGGGAGCTGTTTTTT
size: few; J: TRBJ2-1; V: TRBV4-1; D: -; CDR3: CASREGKVGNEQFF; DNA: TGCGCCAGCAGGGAGGGGAAGGTCGGCAATGAGCAGTTCTTC
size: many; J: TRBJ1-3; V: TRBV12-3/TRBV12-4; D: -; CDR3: CATAVGLSGNTIYF; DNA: TGTGCCACCGCAGTGGGCCTCTCTGGAAACACCATATATTTT
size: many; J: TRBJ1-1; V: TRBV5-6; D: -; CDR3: CASSRGRATEAFF; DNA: TGTGCCAGCAGCCGGGGGAGGGCCACTGAAGCTTTCTTT
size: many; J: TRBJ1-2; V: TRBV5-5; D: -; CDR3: CASSLRAEYSPLGGYTF; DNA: TGTGCCAGCAGCTTGCGGGCAGAATACTCGCCTTTGGGTGGCTACACCTTC
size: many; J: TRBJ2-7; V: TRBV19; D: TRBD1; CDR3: CASSGTGYHEQYF; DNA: TGTGCCAGTTCCGGGACAGGGTACCACGAGCAGTACTTC
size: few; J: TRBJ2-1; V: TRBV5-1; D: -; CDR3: CASSLVVTGPEQFF; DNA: TGCGCCAGCAGCTTGGTTGTCACAGGGCCTGAGCAGTTCTTC
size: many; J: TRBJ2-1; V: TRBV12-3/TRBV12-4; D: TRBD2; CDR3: CASSSRATSGARNEQFF; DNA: TGTGCCAGCAGTTCCCGGGCGACTAGCGGGGCCCGCAATGAGCAGTTCTTC
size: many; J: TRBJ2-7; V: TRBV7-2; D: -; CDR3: CASSFHTSYEQYF; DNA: TGTGCCAGCAGTTTTCATACCTCTTACGAGCAGTACTTC
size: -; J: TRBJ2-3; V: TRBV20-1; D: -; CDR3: CSAREHSDTQYF; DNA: TGCAGTGCTAGAGAGCACTCTGATACGCAGTATTTT
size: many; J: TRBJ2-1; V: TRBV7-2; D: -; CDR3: CASSSQGPYNEQFF; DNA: TGTGCCAGCAGCTCCCAGGGACCCTACAATGAGCAGTTCTTC
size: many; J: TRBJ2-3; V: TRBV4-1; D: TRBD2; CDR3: CASSQDSSGASTDTQYF; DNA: TGCGCCAGCAGCCAAGACTCGAGCGGGGCTAGCACAGATACGCAGTATTTT
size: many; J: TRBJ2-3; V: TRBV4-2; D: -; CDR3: CASSQEGQAGNQDTQYF; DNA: TGTGCCAGCAGCCAAGAGGGTCAAGCGGGTAATCAAGATACGCAGTATTTT
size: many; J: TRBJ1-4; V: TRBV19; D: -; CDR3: CASRWQLNEKLFF; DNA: TGTGCCAGTAGGTGGCAGCTTAATGAAAAACTGTTTTTT
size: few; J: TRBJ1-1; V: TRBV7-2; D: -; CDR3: CASSSRDRGAFF; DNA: TGTGCCAGCAGCTCGAGAGACAGAGGAGCTTTCTTT
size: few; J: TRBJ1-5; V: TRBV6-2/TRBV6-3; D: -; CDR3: CASLDRPSNQPQHF; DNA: TGTGCCAGCCTGGACAGACCATCCAATCAGCCCCAGCATTTT
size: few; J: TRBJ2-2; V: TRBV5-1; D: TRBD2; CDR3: CASSFGLVDTGELFF; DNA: TGCGCCAGCAGCTTTGGACTAGTCGACACCGGGGAGCTGTTTTTT
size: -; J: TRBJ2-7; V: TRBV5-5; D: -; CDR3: CASRTGRAPVYEQYF; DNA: TGTGCCAGCAGAACGGGCAGGGCGCCTGTCTACGAGCAGTACTTC
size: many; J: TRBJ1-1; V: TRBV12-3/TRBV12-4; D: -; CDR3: CASSPPWGDEAFF; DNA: TGTGCCAGCAGTCCCCCTTGGGGAGATGAAGCTTTCTTT
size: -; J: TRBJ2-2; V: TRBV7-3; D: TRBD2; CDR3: CASSLGLAGGPRELFF; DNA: TGTGCCAGCAGCTTAGGACTAGCGGGAGGGCCCAGGGAGCTGTTTTTT
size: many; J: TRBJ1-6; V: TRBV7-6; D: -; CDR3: CASSLGRDSPLHF; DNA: TGTGCCAGCAGCTTAGGCCGTGATTCACCCCTCCACTTT
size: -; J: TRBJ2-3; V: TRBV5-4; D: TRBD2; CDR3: CASSGGTSGRNTDTQYF; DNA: TGTGCCAGCAGCGGAGGGACTAGCGGGAGGAACACAGATACGCAGTATTTT
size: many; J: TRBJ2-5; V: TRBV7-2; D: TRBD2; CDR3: CASSLGTSGMYQETQYF; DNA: TGTGCCAGCAGCTTAGGGACTAGCGGGATGTACCAAGAGACCCAGTACTTC
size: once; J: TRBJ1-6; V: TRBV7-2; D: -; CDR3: CASSLEAGFYNSPLHF; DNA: TGTGCCAGCAGCTTAGAAGCAGGGTTCTATAATTCACCCCTCCACTTT
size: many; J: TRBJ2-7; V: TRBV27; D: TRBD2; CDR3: CASSSASGTNEQYF; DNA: TGTGCCAGCAGTTCGGCTAGCGGGACCAACGAGCAGTACTTC
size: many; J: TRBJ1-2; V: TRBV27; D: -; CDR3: CASREGAHPNYGYTF; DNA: TGTGCCAGCAGGGAAGGGGCGCATCCTAACTATGGCTACACCTTC
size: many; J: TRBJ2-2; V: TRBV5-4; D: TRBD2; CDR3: CASSTTSGRANTGELFF; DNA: TGTGCCAGCAGCACAACTAGCGGGAGAGCGAACACCGGGGAGCTGTTTTTT
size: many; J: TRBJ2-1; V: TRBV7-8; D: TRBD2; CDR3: CASSKNTGTSGGAYNEQFF; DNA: TGTGCCAGCAGCAAAAACACCGGGACTAGCGGGGGAGCCTACAATGAGCAGTTCTTC
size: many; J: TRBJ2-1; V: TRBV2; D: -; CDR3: CASRLDNYNEQFF; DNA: TGTGCCAGCAGGCTGGACAACTACAATGAGCAGTTCTTC